Sequencing of this T cell receptor (beta chain) was carried out in a study of control samples from healthy donors and cancer patients (TCRdb year 2020). Libraries were prepared through the immunoSEQ multiplex PCR assay. TCRdb holds this immuneACCESS table with in-frame rearrangements only. Some clones are missing; in checked studies, unresolved V genes explain under half, and the rest has no known cause. This sample lists about 250,000 clones; around 79% were detected once. 13% of the sample comes from the top ten. A single count supports this clone. It has no known antigen specificity. Base qualities are not at hand, and no much larger clone is one base apart. From the cysteine up to the phenylalanine, the CDR3 has a length of 12 residues. Only the CDR3 DNA is retained, 36 bases long and in frame from the first base. Between the V and J ends, shortened by 5 bases and 0 bases respectively, the junction contains 5 bases. CDR1 and CDR2 are drawn from the germline V gene: SGHDN, FVKESK.

The receptor was derived from an older woman with lung cancer. The chain is encoded by TRBV14 joined to TRBJ2-7; too little of a D gene remains to name it. The sequenced sample consisted of PBMCs. Here the CDR3 is given as CASSFSSYEQYF. At the DNA level, the sequence is TGTGCCAGCAGCTTTAGCTCCTACGAGCAGTACTTC.